This T cell receptor (beta chain) emerged from a study of blood T cell repertoires in COVID-19. Overall study: Donors in the United States, Italy and Spain gave samples during acute or convalescent COVID-19. PBMCs, B-cell-depleted T cells, or T cells were the source of the cDNA or gDNA that made up the material.

This clone came up once. Germline-derived CDR1 and CDR2 are SNHLY and FYNNEI. The CDR3 spans 16 residues. V was clipped by 5 bases and J by 10 bases; unmatched bases: 10. As processed by the authors: For nucleated cells, counts were estimated from reference gene primer amplification. TCRdb keeps only in-frame clones here, not all; method: immunoSEQ multiplex PCR. The V and J calls and clone size were taken over from that table, and D and trimming were inferred from the DNA. The table has roughly 130,000 clones, around four fifths seen once. The V and J genes are TRBV2 and TRBJ2-1; TRBD2 matches 14 bases. The sample comprised peripheral blood. The sequence was collected from a man aged 35-49 years with active or convalescent COVID-19. CDR3 nucleotide sequence: TGTGCCAGCAGTCCCAGAGGACTAGCGGGGGGATCGGAGCAGTTCTTC. As protein: CASSPRGLAGGSEQFF.